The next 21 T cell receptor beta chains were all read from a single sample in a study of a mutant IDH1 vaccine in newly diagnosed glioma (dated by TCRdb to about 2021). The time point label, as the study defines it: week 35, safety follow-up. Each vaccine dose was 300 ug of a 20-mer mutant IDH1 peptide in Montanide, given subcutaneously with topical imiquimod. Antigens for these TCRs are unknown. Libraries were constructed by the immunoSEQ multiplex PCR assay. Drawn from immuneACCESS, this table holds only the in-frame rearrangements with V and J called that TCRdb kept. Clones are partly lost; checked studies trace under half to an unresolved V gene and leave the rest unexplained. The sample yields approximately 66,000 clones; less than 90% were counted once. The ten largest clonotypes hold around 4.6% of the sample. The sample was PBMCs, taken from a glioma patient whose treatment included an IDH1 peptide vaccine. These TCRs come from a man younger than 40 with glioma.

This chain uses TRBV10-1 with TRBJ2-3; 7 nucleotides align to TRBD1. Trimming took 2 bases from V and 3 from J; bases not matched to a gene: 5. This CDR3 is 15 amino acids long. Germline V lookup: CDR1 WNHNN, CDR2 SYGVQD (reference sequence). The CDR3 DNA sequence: TGCGCCAGCAGTGAGAGAACCAGGGGGACAGATACGCAGTATTTT. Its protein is CASSERTRGTDTQYF.

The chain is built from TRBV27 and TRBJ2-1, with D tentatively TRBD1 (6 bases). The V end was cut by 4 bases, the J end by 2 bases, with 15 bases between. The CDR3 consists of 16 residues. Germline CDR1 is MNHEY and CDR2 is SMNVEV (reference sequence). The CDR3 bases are TGTGCCAGCAGTTCATCGATGTGGACAGCCTACAATGAGCAGTTCTTC. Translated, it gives CASSSSMWTAYNEQFF.

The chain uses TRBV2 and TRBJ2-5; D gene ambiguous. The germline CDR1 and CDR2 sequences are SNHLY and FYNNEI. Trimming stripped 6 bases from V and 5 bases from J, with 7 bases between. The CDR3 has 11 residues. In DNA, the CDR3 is TGTGCCAGCAGGGTCCGGGAGACCCAGTACTTC. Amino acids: CASRVRETQYF.

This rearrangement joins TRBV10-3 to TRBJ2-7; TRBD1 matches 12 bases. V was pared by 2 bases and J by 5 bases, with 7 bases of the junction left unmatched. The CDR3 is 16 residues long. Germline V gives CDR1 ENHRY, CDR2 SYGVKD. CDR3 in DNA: TGTGCCATCAGTGAGGTGGGCGGGACAGGGGGCAACGAGCAGTACTTC. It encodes CAISEVGGTGGNEQYF.

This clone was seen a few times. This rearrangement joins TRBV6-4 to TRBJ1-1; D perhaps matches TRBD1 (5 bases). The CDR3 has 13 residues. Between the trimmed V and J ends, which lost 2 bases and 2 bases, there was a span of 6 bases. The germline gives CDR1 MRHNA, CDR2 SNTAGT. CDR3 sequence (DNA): TGTGCCAGCAGTGACCGGGACAACACTGAAGCTTTCTTT. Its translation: CASSDRDNTEAFF.

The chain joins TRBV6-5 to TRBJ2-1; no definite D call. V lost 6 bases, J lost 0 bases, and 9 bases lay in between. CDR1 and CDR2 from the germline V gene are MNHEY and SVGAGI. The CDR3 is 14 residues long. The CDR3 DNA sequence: TGTGCCAGCAGCTACAAGAGCTCCTACAATGAGCAGTTCTTC. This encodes CASSYKSSYNEQFF.

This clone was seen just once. In nucleotides, the CDR3 is TGCAGCGTTGTTGTGGGTTGGCCCAGCTTAGTGCAGTTCTTC. Amino acids: CSVVVGWPSLVQFF. The chain combines TRBV29-1 with TRBJ2-1; no reliable D call. CDR3 length: 14 residues. CDR1 and CDR2 (germline): SQVTM, ANQGSEA. V lost 4 bases and J 12 bases, leaving 22 bases between the germline ends.

CDR3 protein: CAISGRRENTEAFF. CDR3 in DNA: TGTGCCATCAGTGGACGCAGGGAGAACACTGAAGCTTTCTTT. V and J are TRBV10-3 and TRBJ1-1; a possible D gene is TRBD1 (5 bases). There are 14 residues in the CDR3. The V gene lost 4 bases and the J gene lost 1 base, with 10 bases spanning the gap. The germline V gene encodes CDR1 ENHRY and CDR2 SYGVKD.

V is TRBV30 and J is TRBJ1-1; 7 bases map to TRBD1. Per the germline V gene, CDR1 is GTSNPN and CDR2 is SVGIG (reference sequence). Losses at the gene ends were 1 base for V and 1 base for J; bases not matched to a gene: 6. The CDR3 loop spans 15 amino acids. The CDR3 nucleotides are TGTGCCTGGAGTGGCAGGGGGTCATGGAACACTGAAGCTTTCTTT. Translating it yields CAWSGRGSWNTEAFF.

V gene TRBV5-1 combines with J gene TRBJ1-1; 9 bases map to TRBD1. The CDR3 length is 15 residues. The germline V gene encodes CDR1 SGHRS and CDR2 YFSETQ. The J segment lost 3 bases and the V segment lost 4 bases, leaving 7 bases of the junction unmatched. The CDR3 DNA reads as TGCGCCAGCAGCAGGACCGGGACAGGGTACACTGAAGCTTTCTTT. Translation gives CASSRTGTGYTEAFF.

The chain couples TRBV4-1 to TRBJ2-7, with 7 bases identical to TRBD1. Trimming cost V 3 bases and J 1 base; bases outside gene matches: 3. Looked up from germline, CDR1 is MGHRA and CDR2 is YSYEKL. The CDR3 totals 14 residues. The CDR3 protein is CASSHRTGSYEQYF. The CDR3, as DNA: TGCGCCAGCAGCCACCGGACAGGATCCTACGAGCAGTACTTC.

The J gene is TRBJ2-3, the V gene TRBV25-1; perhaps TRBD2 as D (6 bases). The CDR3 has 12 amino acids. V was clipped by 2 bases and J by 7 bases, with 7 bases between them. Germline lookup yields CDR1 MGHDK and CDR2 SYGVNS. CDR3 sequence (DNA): TGTGCCAGCAGTGAAGGGGGGTATACGCAGTATTTT. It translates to CASSEGGYTQYF.

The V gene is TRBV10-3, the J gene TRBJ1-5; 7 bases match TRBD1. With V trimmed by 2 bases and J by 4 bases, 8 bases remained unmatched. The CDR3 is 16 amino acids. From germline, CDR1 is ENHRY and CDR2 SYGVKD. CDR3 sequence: CAISEGQVLLNQPQHF. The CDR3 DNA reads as TGTGCCATCAGTGAGGGACAGGTACTTTTAAATCAGCCCCAGCATTTT.

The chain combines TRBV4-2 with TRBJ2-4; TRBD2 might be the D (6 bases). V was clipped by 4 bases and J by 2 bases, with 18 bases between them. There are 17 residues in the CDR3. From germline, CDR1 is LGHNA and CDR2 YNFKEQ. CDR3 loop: CASSPEGGGTSKNIQYF. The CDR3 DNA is TGTGCCAGCAGCCCGGAAGGTGGCGGGACTTCCAAAAACATTCAGTACTTC.

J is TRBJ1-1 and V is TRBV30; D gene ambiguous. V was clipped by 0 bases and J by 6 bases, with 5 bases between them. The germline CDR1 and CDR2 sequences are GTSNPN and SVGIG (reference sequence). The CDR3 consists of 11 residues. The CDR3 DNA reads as TGTGCCTGGAGTGTCATGCCTGAAGCTTTCTTT. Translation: CAWSVMPEAFF.

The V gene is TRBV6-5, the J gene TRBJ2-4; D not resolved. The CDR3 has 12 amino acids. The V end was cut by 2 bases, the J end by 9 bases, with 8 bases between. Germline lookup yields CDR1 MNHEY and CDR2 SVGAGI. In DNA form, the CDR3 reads TGTGCCAGCAGTTACCCCTTTGGCATTCAGTACTTC. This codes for CASSYPFGIQYF.

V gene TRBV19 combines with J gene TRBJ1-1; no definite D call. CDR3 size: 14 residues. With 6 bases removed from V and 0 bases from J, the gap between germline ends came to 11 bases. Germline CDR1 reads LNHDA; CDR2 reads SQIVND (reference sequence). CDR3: CASSLGLLNTEAFF. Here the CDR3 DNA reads TGTGCCAGTAGCTTAGGACTTTTGAACACTGAAGCTTTCTTT.

DNA for the CDR3: TGCAGCGTTGATCTAGGGACTGGCACTGAAGCTTTCTTT. Translation: CSVDLGTGTEAFF. The chain is built from TRBV29-1 and TRBJ1-1; D is possibly TRBD1 (5 bases). Germline V lookup: CDR1 SQVTM, CDR2 ANQGSEA. This CDR3 is 13 amino acids long. Trimming pared 3 bases from V and 4 bases from J, leaving 12 bases between.

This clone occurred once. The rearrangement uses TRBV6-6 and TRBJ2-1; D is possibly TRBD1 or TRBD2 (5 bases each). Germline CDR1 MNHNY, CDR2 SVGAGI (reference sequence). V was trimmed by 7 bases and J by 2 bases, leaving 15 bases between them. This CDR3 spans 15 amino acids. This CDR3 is CASTSSGTTYNEQFF. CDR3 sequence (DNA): TGTGCCAGCACCTCTTCCGGGACGACCTACAATGAGCAGTTCTTC.

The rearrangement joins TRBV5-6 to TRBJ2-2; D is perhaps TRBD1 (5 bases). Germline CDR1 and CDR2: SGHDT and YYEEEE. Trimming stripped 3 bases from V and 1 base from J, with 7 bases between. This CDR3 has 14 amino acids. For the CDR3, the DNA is TGTGCCAGCAGCTCAGGACAGAACACCGGGGAGCTGTTTTTT. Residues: CASSSGQNTGELFF.

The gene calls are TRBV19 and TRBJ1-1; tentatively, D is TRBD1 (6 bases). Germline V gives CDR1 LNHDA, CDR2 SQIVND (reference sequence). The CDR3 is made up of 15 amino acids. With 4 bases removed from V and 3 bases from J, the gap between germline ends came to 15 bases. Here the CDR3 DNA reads TGTGCCAGTAGTAGTAGAGGGGGGGGTGACACTGAAGCTTTCTTT. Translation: CASSSRGGGDTEAFF.